Below, one T cell receptor (beta chain) is given with its context. The antigen remains unidentified. Repertoires were generated with immunoSEQ multiplex PCR, while TCRdb's copy carries only in-frame clones and drops some. Among 95,000 to 150,000 clones listed, about 90% were seen once. These data are taken from a study of T cell responses to AZD1222 COVID-19 vaccine. Study background: The analysis combined second doses at about 4 or about 12 weeks. Study-wide points: Vaccine-related CD4 TCRs covered spike, predominating at 160-218 and 743-854. Once two AZD1222 doses were given, Spike-specific TCR breadth and depth went up.

Losses at the gene ends were 4 bases for V and 0 bases for J; bases not matched to a gene: 8. Germline V gives CDR1 SGHNT, CDR2 YYREEE (reference sequence). The CDR3 totals 16 residues. The clonotype comes from an adult in good health. This chain links TRBV5-4 with TRBJ1-1, with TRBD1 matching over 8 bases. Source: peripheral blood, taken on day 0 of AZD1222 vaccination. Written as DNA, the CDR3 is TGTGCCAGCAGCCCACAGGGGGTTGTCATGAACACTGAAGCTTTCTTT. It codes for CASSPQGVVMNTEAFF.